This T cell receptor beta chain was identified in a study of T cell changes during pregnancy in multiple sclerosis. Profiling relied on immunoSEQ multiplex PCR, and the TCRdb table lists in-frame clones only, not all of them. This sample has 48,000 or so clones; over 75% occur once, and the top ten carry about 1.2%. The sample here was CD4+ T cells from peripheral blood mononuclear cells, taken in the second trimester of pregnancy. The sequence came from a female donor with multiple sclerosis, enrolled in a pregnancy study.

The CDR3 loop reads CASSSRDANYGYTF. CDR3 in DNA: TGTGCCAGCAGTTCCCGAGATGCTAACTATGGCTACACCTTC. The chain carries TRBV6-5 and TRBJ1-2; D is undetermined. The CDR3 covers 14 residues. V was trimmed by 4 bases and J by 0 bases, leaving 9 bases between them. Germline CDR1 reads MNHEY; CDR2 reads SVGAGI.